The clone carrying this T cell receptor (beta chain) was seen at least ten times. The authors prepared the TCRbeta library with unique molecular identifiers. TCRdb re-called the PCR reads through MiXCR, storing one row per CDR3 protein. This repertoire shows approximately 97,000 distinct CDR3 sequences, about 5.6% found once; its top ten account for around 5.6%. This sample was included in a study of T-cell reconstitution after alpha-beta-depleted transplantation in children. Germline V gene sequence: CDR1 MDHEN, CDR2 SYDVKM. The junction had 11 bases not matched to a gene; V was cut back by 5 bases and J by 7 bases. The CDR3 has 15 residues.

The chain combines TRBV28 with TRBJ1-2; 9 positions agree with TRBD1. The TCR comes from a female patient between 2 and 15 years old who had a stem cell transplant for Fanconi anemia, so the T cells may come from the graft donor. The sequences come from PBMCs, mostly from graft donor cells, collected 60 days after TCRalphabeta/CD19-depleted stem cell transplant. CDR3 DNA: TGTGCCAGCAGTCCTATAGCCGGGACAGGGTCTGGCTACACCTTC. Its protein is CASSPIAGTGSGYTF.